The rows below give T cell receptor beta chains drawn from one sample of a study of blood T cell repertoires in COVID-19. Some clones are missing from TCRdb's copy, which holds only in-frame ones; the method was immunoSEQ multiplex PCR. The table shows under 300,000 clones, with 75% to 90% occurring only once. The material sequenced was PBMCs or T cells enriched from blood (not recorded which). These TCRs come from a woman aged 18-29 years who had recovered from COVID-19. The CDR3 runs from the conserved cysteine through the conserved F or W.

V gene,CDR3 protein
TRBV14,CASSQDFLRNTEAFF
TRBV15,CATSRGLAGEGQPQHF
TRBV10-2,CASGIRAGDEKLFF
TRBV7-8,CASSLRVGNQPQHF
TRBV5-1,CASSFDRNTEAFF
TRBV6-5,CASSWTGGRQPQHF
TRBV6-1,CASSDVVEAFF
TRBV5-6,CASSSAGFGYGYTF
TRBV5-1,CASKVQGNSPLHF
TRBV27,CASSAGTSGGAETQYF
TRBV28,CASSLYGGRNYGYTF
TRBV29-1,CSVEGPRRDHVPVETQYF
TRBV7-6,CASSPRKDPGSGNTIYF
TRBV6-4,CASSSGRNSPLHF
TRBV30,CAWSRRGGGETQYF
TRBV9,CASSAGLAGYYEQYF
TRBV28,CASSPPGQGYGYTF
TRBV20-1,CSARGSEQYF
TRBV19,CASSTNRGGETQYF
TRBV4-1,CASSLGGADTEAFF
TRBV5-1,CASSGGSDGETQYF
TRBV6-5,CASRLTGGEGQPQHF
TRBV7-6,CASSRGHSATNEKLFF
TRBV29-1,CSVASGPNEQFF
TRBV18,CASSPLVLAGGLADTQYF
TRBV2,CASRSDRGTGELFF
TRBV7-6,CASSPGGTLNTEAFF
TRBV27,CASSPTQANYGYTF
TRBV5-1,CASSPGDRTNYGYTF
TRBV28,CASRKTRENIQYF
TRBV6-5,CASSSPRLAPGTQYF
TRBV5-1,CASSESTGGSEAFF
TRBV19,CASSIGLVGNTEAFF
TRBV9,CASSVVSGSSYNEQFF
TRBV25-1,CASNDEAAGALQETQYF
TRBV30,CAWSRRLAGGREQYF
TRBV2,CASKLTSGGPDTQYF
TRBV2,CASNRGVREQYF
TRBV10-3,CATQPGTVNQPQHF
TRBV5-1,CASSVSGGTDTQYF
TRBV11-2,CASSSGLASYNEQFF
TRBV6-5,CATPGLAGRGTQYF
TRBV6-1,CASSEGTGTEAFF